Presented here are 2 T cell receptor beta chains from one specimen sequenced in a study of OX40 agonist ivuxolimab in advanced cancers. Data came from immunoSEQ multiplex PCR; TCRdb stores just in-frame clones and leaves some out. The sample contains roughly 100,000 clones, under 95% of which appear only once. The material was CD4+ or CD8+ T cells sorted from blood, obtained in a trial of the OX40 agonist ivuxolimab. The source is an adult with an advanced solid tumor such as melanoma, head and neck, liver or kidney cancer.

The chain joins TRBV19 to TRBJ1-2, with TRBD1 matching over 7 bases. This CDR3 comprises 15 residues. The junction had 10 bases not matched to a gene; V was cut back by 4 bases and J by 5 bases. Germline values: CDR1 LNHDA, CDR2 SQIVND (reference sequence). The CDR3 coding sequence is TGTGCCAGTAGTAGGGACAGAGGGAGGGAGTATGGCTACACCTTC. This sequence encodes CASSRDRGREYGYTF.

In DNA, the CDR3 is TGTGCCAGCAGTTCGACCCTCCGGGACAGGGGTCTAGGATTCACTGAAGCTTTCTTT. Translated: CASSSTLRDRGLGFTEAFF. J is TRBJ1-1 and V is TRBV28, with 10 bases aligning to TRBD1. CDR1 is MDHEN, CDR2 SYDVKM, per germline. CDR3 length: 19 amino acids. V shed 4 bases, J shed 4 bases, and the junction held 18 bases outside the gene matches.